This TCR beta chain was sequenced during a study of blood T cell repertoires in COVID-19. Study information: Acute-phase and convalescent COVID-19 samples originated in the United States, Italy and Spain. PBMCs, B-cell-depleted T cells, or T cells provided the cDNA or gDNA that made up the material.

This study enrolled people aged about 18 to 100 from around 26 US geographic areas. Participants' own reports of clinical history determined their cohort assignment. The CDR3 sequence is 12 residues long. Trimming cost V 4 bases and J 3 bases, with 3 bases left between them. CDR1 is SGHTA, CDR2 FQGNSA, per germline. Sequenced by immunoSEQ multiplex PCR; TCRdb stores in-frame clones only, minus some. The sample records roughly 280,000 clones, just under 90% being singletons. This clone was observed a handful of times. This chain connects TRBV7-2 to TRBJ2-2, with unresolved D. This clonotype was obtained from a woman under 40 with acute COVID-19. Sequenced input: PBMCs or T cells enriched from blood (not recorded which). This chain's CDR3 is CASSSYTGELFF. Written as DNA, the CDR3 is TGTGCCAGCAGCTCTTACACCGGGGAGCTGTTTTTT.